This TCR beta chain was found in a study of monozygotic twins with inflammatory bowel disease. The study, taken as a whole, reports: Whereas healthy co-twins had higher TCRbeta diversity (inverse Simpson), IBD patients had lower diversity.

The CDR3 runs 15 residues. Germline V gene sequence: CDR1 LGHNA, CDR2 YNFKEQ. Details on this clonotype: The antigen is undetermined.

TCRdb reworked the 5' RACE reads into one entry per CDR3 protein, no DNA. The sample data list 200,000 to 250,000 distinct CDR3 sequences. The J gene is TRBJ1-5, the V gene TRBV4-2; TCRdb designates TRBD1, a call that cannot be tested without DNA. This TCR derives from a human donor with ulcerative colitis or Crohn's disease, or a healthy co-twin of an affected twin (not recorded which). Sequences were obtained from blood. CDR3 sequence: CASTPDRNSNQPQHF.